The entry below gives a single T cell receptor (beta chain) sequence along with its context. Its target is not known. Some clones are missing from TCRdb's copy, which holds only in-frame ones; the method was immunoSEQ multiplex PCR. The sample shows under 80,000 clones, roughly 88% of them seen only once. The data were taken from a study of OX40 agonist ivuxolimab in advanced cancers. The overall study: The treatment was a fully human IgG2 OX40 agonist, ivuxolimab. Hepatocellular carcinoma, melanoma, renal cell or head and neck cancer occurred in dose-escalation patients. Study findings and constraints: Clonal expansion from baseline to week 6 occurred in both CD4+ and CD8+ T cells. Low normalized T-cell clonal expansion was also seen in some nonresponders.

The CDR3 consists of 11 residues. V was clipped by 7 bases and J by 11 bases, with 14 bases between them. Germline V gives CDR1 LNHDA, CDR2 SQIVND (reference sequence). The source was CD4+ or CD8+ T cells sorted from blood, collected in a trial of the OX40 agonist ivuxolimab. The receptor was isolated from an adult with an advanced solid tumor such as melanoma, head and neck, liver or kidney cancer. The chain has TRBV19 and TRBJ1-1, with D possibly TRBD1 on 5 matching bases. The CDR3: CASTWGSLAFF. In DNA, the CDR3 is TGTGCCAGTACTTGGGGGTCTCTGGCTTTCTTT.